This T cell receptor beta chain was identified in a study of shared clonotypes between healthy human individuals. Study-level background: Per donor, three plates held CD4 naive cells, three held CD4 memory, two held CD8 naive and one held CD8 memory. The study's findings and limits: An effect of sequencing depth on clonotype sharing among donors was expected. Naive subsets typically showed greater estimated richness than memory subsets.

Germline V CDR1 and CDR2: SGDLS, YYNGEE. V lost 3 bases and J lost 3, with 7 bases in between. This CDR3 contains 13 residues. TCRdb keeps only in-frame clones here, not all; method: immunoSEQ multiplex PCR. The sample records 2 million to 2.5 million clones, approximately 93% being singletons. As for this clone: Its antigen is still unknown.

Sequences were obtained from naive CD4+ T cells from PBMCs. Subset given: CD45RA+ positively selected. The clonotype comes from a man younger than 35 in good health. Some clones in this sample may be carry-over from other donors' samples. The J gene is TRBJ1-3, the V gene TRBV9, with D unclear. In nucleotides, the CDR3 is TGTGCCAGCAGCGCCCAGTATGGAAACACCATATATTTT. Encoded protein: CASSAQYGNTIYF.